These T cell receptor beta chains were read from a single sample in a study of memory CD4+ T cells and cytomegalovirus serostatus. Clones were sequenced by immunoSEQ multiplex PCR, and TCRdb holds only the in-frame ones, with some missing. Of approximately 51,000 clones listed, approximately 81% were seen once; the top ten hold 1.2%. Sequenced: memory CD4+ T cells from blood. The receptor source for this set is an adult in good health and CMV-seropositive. Both conserved end residues are part of each CDR3. D genes are given only for firm matches. Size tells how often a clone was seen (once, few, many) or the class of an expanded clone, and some rows leave it out.

J gene,D gene,V gene,clone size,CDR3 DNA,CDR3 protein
TRBJ2-5,NA,TRBV2,NA,TGTGCCAGCGAGAAGGGGGATCAAGAGACCCAGTACTTC,CASEKGDQETQYF
TRBJ2-3,NA,TRBV18,NA,TGTGCCAGCTCACCACAGGGAGATACGCAGTATTTT,CASSPQGDTQYF
TRBJ2-5,TRBD1,TRBV12-5,NA,TGTGCTAGTGGCCCCGGACAGGGAAGATGGGAGACCCAGTACTTC,CASGPGQGRWETQYF
TRBJ2-7,NA,TRBV6-9,NA,TGTGCCAGCAGTCTTCACCCCCGGATAGAAGGGTGCGGCTACGAGCAGTACTTC,CASSLHPRIEGCGYEQYF
TRBJ2-7,NA,TRBV2,NA,TGTGCCAGCAAGGGGTGGTCCTACGAGCAGTACTTC,CASKGWSYEQYF
TRBJ1-6,TRBD1,TRBV10-2,once,TGCGCCAGCAGTGAGTCAGGGGGCCGTAATTCACCCCTCCACTTT,CASSESGGRNSPLHF
TRBJ1-5,TRBD1,TRBV19,NA,TGTGCCAGCGACACCGGGACAGGGGGACCTGGGGAGGATCAGCCCCAGCATTTT,CASDTGTGGPGEDQPQHF
TRBJ1-1,NA,TRBV27,few,TGTGCCAGCAGTTTATCGGTGGATCGTGAGGTTTGGGAGAACACTGAAGCTTTCTTT,CASSLSVDREVWENTEAFF
TRBJ2-2,TRBD1,TRBV10-3,NA,TGTGCCATCAGGAGGACAGGGGCGAACACCGGGGAGCTGTTTTTT,CAIRRTGANTGELFF
TRBJ1-1,NA,TRBV5-1,few,TGCGCCAGCAGCCGGGACGGAATGAACACTGAAGCTTTCTTT,CASSRDGMNTEAFF
TRBJ1-1,NA,TRBV27,NA,TGTGCCAGCAGTTTTATTCGGGGAGGGAACACTGAAGCTTTCTTT,CASSFIRGGNTEAFF
TRBJ1-1,NA,TRBV5-1,NA,TGCGCCAGCAGCTTGGTTGCCGCAGGGAGCACTGAAGCTTTCTTT,CASSLVAAGSTEAFF
TRBJ2-3,TRBD2,TRBV10-3,NA,TGTGCCATCAGCCCGGGGGCGGGGGGGAGTACAAATACGCAGTATTTT,CAISPGAGGSTNTQYF
TRBJ1-2,NA,TRBV4-2,NA,TGTGCCAGCAGCCAAGATGAAGAATCGGTATACAGCTACACCTTC,CASSQDEESVYSYTF
TRBJ2-3,TRBD2,TRBV7-2,NA,TGTGCCAGCAGCTTAGCTGCGGGGGACACAGATACGCAGTATTTT,CASSLAAGDTDTQYF
TRBJ1-2,NA,TRBV7-2,NA,TGTGCCAGCAGCTTAAGCACGAATGGCTACACCTTC,CASSLSTNGYTF
TRBJ2-3,NA,TRBV6-5,NA,TGTGCCAGCAGAACAACCAGCACAGATACGCAGTATTTT,CASRTTSTDTQYF
TRBJ2-1,TRBD1,TRBV18,NA,TGTGCCAGCTCACCAATGGGACAGAGGGACAATGAGCAGTTCTTC,CASSPMGQRDNEQFF
TRBJ1-4,NA,TRBV19,NA,TGTGCCAGTAGTATAACAGGCCTGGTTGAAAAACTGTTTTTT,CASSITGLVEKLFF
TRBJ2-1,NA,TRBV6-1,medium-sized,TGTGCCAGCAGTGAATCCGCTAGCTATGTCGGGCAGTTCTTC,CASSESASYVGQFF
TRBJ2-2,NA,TRBV5-1,few,TGCGCCAGCAGCCTAGGGGATCGGAACACCGGGGAGCTGTTTTTT,CASSLGDRNTGELFF